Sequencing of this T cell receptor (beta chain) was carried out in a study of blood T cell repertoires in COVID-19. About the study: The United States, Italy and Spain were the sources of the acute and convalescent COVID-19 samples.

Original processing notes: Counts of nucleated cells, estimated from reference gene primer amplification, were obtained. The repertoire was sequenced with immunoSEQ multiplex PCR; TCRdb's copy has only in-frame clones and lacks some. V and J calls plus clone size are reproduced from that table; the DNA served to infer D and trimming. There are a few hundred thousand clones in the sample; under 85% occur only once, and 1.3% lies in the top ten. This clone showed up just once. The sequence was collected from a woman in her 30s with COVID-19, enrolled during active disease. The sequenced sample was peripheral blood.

The CDR3 loop reads CASSWGTGAGYTF. In nucleotides, the CDR3 is TGTGCCAGCAGCTGGGGGACAGGGGCTGGCTACACCTTC. This chain uses TRBV13 with TRBJ1-2; the match to TRBD1 covers 10 bases. V lost 4 bases, J lost 7 bases, and 3 bases stayed unmatched. Germline V gene data show CDR1 as PRHDT and CDR2 as FYEKMQ (reference sequence). The CDR3 is 13 residues long.